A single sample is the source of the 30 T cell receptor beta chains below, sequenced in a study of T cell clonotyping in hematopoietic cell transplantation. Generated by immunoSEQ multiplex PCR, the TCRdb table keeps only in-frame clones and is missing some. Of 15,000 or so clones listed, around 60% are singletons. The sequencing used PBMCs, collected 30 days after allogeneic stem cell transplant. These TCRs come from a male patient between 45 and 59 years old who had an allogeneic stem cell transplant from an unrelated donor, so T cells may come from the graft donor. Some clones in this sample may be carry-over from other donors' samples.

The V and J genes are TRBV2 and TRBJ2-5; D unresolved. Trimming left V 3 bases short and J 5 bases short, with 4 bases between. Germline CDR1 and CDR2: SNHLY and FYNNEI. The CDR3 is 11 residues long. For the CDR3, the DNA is TGTGCCAGCAGTGAGGTGGAGACCCAGTACTTC. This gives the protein CASSEVETQYF.

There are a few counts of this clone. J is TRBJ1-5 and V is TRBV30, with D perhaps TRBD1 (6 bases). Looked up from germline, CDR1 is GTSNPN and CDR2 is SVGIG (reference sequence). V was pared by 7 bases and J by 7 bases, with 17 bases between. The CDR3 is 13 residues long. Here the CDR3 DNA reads TGTGCCTCCTCGGACGGGGGGCTGCAGCCCCAGCATTTT. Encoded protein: CASSDGGLQPQHF.

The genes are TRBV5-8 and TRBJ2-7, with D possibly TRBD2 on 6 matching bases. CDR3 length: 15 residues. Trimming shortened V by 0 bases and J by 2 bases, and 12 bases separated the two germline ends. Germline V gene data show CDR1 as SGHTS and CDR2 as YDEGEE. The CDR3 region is CASSLAFSGTYEQYF. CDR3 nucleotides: TGTGCCAGCAGCTTGGCATTTAGCGGAACCTACGAGCAGTACTTC.

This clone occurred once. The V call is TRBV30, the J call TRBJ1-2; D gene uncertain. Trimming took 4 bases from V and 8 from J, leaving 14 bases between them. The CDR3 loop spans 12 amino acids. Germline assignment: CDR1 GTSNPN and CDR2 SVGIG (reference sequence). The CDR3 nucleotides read TGTGCCTGGAACCCAGGCCCCGGGGGCTACACCTTC. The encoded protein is CAWNPGPGGYTF.

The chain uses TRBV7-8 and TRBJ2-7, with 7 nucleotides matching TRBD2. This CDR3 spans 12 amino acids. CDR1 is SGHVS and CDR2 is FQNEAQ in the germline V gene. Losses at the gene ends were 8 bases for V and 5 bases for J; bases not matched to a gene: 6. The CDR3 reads CASGGGINEQYF. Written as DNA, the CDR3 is TGTGCCAGCGGGGGAGGGATCAACGAGCAGTACTTC.

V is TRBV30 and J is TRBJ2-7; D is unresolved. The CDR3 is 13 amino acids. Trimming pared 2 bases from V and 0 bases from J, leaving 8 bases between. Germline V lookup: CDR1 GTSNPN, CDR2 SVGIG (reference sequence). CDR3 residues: CAWSHGSSYEQYF. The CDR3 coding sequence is TGTGCCTGGAGTCACGGTTCCTCCTACGAGCAGTACTTC.

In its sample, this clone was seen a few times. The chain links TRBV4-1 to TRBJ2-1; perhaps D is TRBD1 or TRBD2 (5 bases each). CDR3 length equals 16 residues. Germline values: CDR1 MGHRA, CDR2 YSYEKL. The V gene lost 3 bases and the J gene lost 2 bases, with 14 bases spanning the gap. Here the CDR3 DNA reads TGCGCCAGCAGCCACGGGCAGAGGGGACCCTACAATGAGCAGTTCTTC. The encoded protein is CASSHGQRGPYNEQFF.

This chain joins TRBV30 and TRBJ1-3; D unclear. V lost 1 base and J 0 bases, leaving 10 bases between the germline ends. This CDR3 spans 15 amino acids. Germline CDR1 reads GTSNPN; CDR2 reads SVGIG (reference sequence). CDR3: CAWSAPAFSGNTIYF. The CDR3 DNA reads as TGTGCCTGGAGTGCCCCGGCCTTCTCTGGAAACACCATATATTTT.

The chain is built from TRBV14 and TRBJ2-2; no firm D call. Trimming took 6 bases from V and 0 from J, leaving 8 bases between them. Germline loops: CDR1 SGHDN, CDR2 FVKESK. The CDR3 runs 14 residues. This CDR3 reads CASRPGANTGELFF. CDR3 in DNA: TGTGCCAGCAGGCCCGGAGCGAACACCGGGGAGCTGTTTTTT.

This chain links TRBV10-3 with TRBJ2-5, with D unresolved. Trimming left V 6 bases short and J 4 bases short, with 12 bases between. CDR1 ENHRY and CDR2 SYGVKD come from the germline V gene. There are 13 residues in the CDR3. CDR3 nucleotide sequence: TGTGCCATCAGCGGACCACGGCGAGAGACCCAGTACTTC. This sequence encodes CAISGPRRETQYF.

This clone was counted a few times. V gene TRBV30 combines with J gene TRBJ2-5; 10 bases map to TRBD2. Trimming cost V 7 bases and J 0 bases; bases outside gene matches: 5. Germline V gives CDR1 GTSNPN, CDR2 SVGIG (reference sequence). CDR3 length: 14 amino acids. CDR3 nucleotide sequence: TGTGCCTCAACTAGCGGGACGTACCAAGAGACCCAGTACTTC. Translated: CASTSGTYQETQYF.

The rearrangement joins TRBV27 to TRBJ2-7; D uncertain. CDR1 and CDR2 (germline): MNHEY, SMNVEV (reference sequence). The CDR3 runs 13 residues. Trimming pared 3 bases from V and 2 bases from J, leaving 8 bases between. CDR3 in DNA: TGTGCCAGCAGTTTGGAAGTAACCTACGAGCAGTACTTC. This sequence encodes CASSLEVTYEQYF.

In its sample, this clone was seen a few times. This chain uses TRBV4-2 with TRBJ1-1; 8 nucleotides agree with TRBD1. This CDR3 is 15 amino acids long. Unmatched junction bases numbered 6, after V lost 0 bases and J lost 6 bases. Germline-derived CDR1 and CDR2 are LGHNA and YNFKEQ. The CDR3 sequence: CASSQEGQDGPEAFF. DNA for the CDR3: TGTGCCAGCAGCCAAGAGGGACAGGATGGGCCTGAAGCTTTCTTT.

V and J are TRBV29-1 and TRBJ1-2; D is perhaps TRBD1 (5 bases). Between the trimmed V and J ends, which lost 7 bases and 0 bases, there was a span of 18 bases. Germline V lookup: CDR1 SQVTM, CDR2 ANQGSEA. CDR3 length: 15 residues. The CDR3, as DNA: TGCAGCGGCGTGGAGGCAGGGAAAGCTAACTATGGCTACACCTTC. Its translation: CSGVEAGKANYGYTF. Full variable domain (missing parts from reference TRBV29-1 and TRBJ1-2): SAVISQKPSRDICQRGTSLTIQCQVDSQVTMMFWYRQQPGQSLTLIATANQGSEATYESGFVIDKFPISRPNLTFSTLTVSNMSPEDSSIYLCSGVEAGKANYGYTFGSGTRLTVV.

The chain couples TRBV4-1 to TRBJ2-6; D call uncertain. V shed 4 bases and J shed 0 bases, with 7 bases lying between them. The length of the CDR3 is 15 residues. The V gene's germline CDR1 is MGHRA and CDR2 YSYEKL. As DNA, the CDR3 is TGCGCCAGCAGCCGAGAGGTCTCTGGGGCCAACGTCCTGACTTTC. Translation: CASSREVSGANVLTF.

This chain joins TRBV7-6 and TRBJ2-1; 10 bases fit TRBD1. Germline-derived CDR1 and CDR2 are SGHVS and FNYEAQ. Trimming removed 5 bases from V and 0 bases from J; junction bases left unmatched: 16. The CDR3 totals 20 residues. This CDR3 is CASSPQAGTGASYSYNEQFF. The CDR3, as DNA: TGTGCCAGCAGCCCCCAGGCCGGGACAGGGGCCTCCTACTCCTACAATGAGCAGTTCTTC.

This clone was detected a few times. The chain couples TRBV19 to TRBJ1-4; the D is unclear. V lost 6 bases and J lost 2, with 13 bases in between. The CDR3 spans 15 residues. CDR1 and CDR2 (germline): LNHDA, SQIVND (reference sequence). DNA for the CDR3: TGTGCCAGTAGGGCGGAGGGCGCGACTAATGAAAAACTGTTTTTT. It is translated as CASRAEGATNEKLFF.

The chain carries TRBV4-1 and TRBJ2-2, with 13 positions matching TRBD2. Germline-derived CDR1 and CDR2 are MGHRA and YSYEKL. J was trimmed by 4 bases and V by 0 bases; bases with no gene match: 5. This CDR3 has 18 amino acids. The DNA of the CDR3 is TGCGCCAGCAGCCAAGACGTCTGGACTAGCGGGAGCACCGGGGAGCTGTTTTTT. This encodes CASSQDVWTSGSTGELFF.

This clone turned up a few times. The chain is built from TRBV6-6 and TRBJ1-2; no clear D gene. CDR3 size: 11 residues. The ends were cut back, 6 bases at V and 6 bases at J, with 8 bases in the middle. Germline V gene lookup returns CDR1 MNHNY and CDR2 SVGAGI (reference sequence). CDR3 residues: CASSSFDGYTF. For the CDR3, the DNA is TGTGCCAGCAGCTCCTTCGATGGCTACACCTTC.

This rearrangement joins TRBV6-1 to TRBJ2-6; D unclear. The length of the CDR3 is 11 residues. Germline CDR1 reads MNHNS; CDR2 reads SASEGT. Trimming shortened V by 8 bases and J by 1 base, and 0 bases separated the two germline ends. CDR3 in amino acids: CASSGANVLTF. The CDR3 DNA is TGTGCCAGCTCTGGGGCCAACGTCCTGACTTTC.

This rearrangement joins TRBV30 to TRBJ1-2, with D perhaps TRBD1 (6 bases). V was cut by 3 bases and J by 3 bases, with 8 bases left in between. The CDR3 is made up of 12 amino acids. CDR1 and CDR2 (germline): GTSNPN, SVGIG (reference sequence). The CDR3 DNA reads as TGTGCCTGGAGACAGGGACACTATGGCTACACCTTC. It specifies CAWRQGHYGYTF.

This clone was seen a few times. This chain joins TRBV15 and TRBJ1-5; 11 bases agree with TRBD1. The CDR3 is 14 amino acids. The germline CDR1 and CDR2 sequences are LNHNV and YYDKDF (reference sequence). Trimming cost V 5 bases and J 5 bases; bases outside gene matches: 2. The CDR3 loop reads CATSQGQGDQPQHF. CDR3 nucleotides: TGTGCCACCAGCCAGGGACAGGGGGATCAGCCCCAGCATTTT.

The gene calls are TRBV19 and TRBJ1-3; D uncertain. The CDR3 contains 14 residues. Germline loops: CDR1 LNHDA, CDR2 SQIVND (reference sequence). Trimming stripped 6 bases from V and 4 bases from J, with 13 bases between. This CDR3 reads CASRSQTGGNTIYF. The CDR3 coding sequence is TGTGCCAGTAGGTCGCAAACGGGGGGAAACACCATATATTTT.

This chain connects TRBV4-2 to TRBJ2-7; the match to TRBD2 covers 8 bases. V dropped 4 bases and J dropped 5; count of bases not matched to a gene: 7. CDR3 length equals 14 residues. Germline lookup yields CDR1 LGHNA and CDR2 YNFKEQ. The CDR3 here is CASSPPRGGHEQYF. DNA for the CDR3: TGTGCCAGCAGCCCCCCCCGGGGGGGGCACGAGCAGTACTTC.

In DNA, the CDR3 is TGTGCCTGGAGTGCGGACAGGCGGGAGTGGGAGCAGTACTTC. Amino acids: CAWSADRREWEQYF. This sequence joins TRBV30 and TRBJ2-7; either TRBD1 or TRBD2 may fit D (7 bases each). Trimming left V 1 base short and J 7 bases short, with 17 bases between. The CDR3 covers 14 residues. Germline V CDR1 and CDR2: GTSNPN, SVGIG (reference sequence).

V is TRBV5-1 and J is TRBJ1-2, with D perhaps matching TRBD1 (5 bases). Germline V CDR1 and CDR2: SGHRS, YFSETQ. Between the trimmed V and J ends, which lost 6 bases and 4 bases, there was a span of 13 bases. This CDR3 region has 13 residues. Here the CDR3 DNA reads TGCGCCAGCACCGGTAGGGGTGGCTATGGCTACACCTTC. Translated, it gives CASTGRGGYGYTF.

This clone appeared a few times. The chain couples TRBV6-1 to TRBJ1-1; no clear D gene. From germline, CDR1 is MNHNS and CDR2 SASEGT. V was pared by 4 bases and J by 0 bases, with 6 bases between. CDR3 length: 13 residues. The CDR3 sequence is CASSAALNTEAFF. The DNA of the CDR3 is TGTGCCAGCAGTGCGGCCTTGAACACTGAAGCTTTCTTT.

The CDR3 loop is CASSPETGPYGYTF. In DNA, the CDR3 is TGTGCCAGCAGCCCAGAGACAGGCCCCTATGGCTACACCTTC. This chain uses TRBV7-6 with TRBJ1-2, with D perhaps TRBD1 (6 bases). Deletions cut 5 bases from V and 4 bases from J, with 14 bases between. CDR3 size: 14 residues. Germline V lookup: CDR1 SGHVS, CDR2 FNYEAQ.

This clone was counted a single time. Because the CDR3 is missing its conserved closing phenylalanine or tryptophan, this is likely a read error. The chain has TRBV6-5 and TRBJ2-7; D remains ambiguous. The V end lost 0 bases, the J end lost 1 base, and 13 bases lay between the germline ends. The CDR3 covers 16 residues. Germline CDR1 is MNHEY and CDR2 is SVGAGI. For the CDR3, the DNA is TGTGCCAGCAGTTACTCGTCCGGAGCCCCATCCTACGAGCAGTACCTC. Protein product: CASSYSSGAPSYEQYL.

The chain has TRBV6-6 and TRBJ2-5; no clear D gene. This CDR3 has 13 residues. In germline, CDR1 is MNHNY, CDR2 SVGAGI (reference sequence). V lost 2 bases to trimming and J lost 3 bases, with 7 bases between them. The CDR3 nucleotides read TGTGCCAGCAGTTACGCCCCGAAAGAGACCCAGTACTTC. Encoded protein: CASSYAPKETQYF.